These 16 T cell receptor beta chains originate from one sample sequenced in a study of sequential checkpoint blockade in melanoma. Noted treatment: randomized to nivolumab then ipilimumab (arm A) or the reverse (arm B). Assay: immunoSEQ multiplex PCR; the TCRdb copy retains only in-frame clones and omits some. The sample holds 32,000 or so clones, 82% seen once. The sample consisted of CD8+ T cells sorted from blood (inferred from file names), taken from a patient given nivolumab and ipilimumab in sequence. The receptor source for this set is a human donor with melanoma.

The chain uses TRBV13 and TRBJ1-1; D gene uncertain. Trimming took 0 bases from V and 2 from J, leaving 7 bases between them. Germline V CDR1 and CDR2: PRHDT, FYEKMQ (reference sequence). The CDR3 runs 14 residues. The CDR3 loop reads CASSLGRTNTEAFF. DNA for the CDR3: TGTGCCAGCAGCTTAGGTCGAACAAACACTGAAGCTTTCTTT. The full variable domain, in which reference TRBV13 and TRBJ1-1 provide the parts outside the CDR3, is AAGVIQSPRHLIKEKRETATLKCYPIPRHDTVYWYQQGPGQDPQFLISFYEKMQSDKGSIPDRFSAQQFSDYHSELNMSSLELGDSALYFCASSLGRTNTEAFFGQGTRLTVV.

This clone was observed a single time. The V and J genes are TRBV7-2 and TRBJ2-1, with D possibly being TRBD2 (6 bases). The CDR3 runs 16 residues. V lost 5 bases to trimming and J lost 7 bases, with 21 bases between them. Per germline, CDR1 SGHTA and CDR2 FQGNSA. The CDR3: CASSLVGAAGGNEQFF. DNA for the CDR3: TGTGCCAGCAGCCTCGTCGGGGCGGCCGGAGGGAATGAGCAGTTCTTC.

There are a few counts of this clone. The chain is built from TRBV15 and TRBJ2-1, with 9 bases identical to TRBD2. V trimming: 3 bases; J trimming: 4 bases; junction bases outside the gene matches: 7. CDR3 length: 16 residues. From germline, CDR1 is LNHNV and CDR2 YYDKDF (reference sequence). CDR3 region: CATSRGREGGYNEQFF. CDR3 nucleotide sequence: TGTGCCACCAGCAGGGGGCGGGAGGGTGGATACAATGAGCAGTTCTTC.

The gene calls are TRBV11-2 and TRBJ1-2; 7 nucleotides match TRBD1. The CDR3 spans 16 residues. Germline CDR1 SGHAT, CDR2 FQNNGV. The V segment lost 1 base and the J segment 8 bases; nucleotides outside the gene matches: 13. The chain's CDR3 is CASSLAQDTGDGGYTF. The CDR3 nucleotides read TGTGCCAGCAGCTTAGCCCAAGACACAGGGGATGGGGGCTACACCTTC.

The chain is built from TRBV13 and TRBJ1-1, with D maybe TRBD1 (5 bases). Germline assignment: CDR1 PRHDT and CDR2 FYEKMQ (reference sequence). The CDR3 runs 14 residues. V was cut by 5 bases and J by 3 bases, with 13 bases left in between. The chain's CDR3 is CASSGVGDYTEAFF. CDR3 nucleotide sequence: TGTGCCAGCAGCGGCGTAGGGGATTACACTGAAGCTTTCTTT.

This clone appeared once. The chain links TRBV7-8 to TRBJ2-7; 8 positions match TRBD1. Trimming cost V 7 bases and J 4 bases; bases outside gene matches: 9. The CDR3 has 14 residues. From germline, CDR1 is SGHVS and CDR2 FQNEAQ. CDR3 region: CASTRGTGAYEQYF. CDR3 DNA: TGTGCCAGCACTAGAGGGACAGGAGCATACGAGCAGTACTTC.

The chain has TRBV10-2 and TRBJ1-2; 7 bases match TRBD1. This CDR3 comprises 17 residues. Germline assignment: CDR1 WSHSY and CDR2 SAAADI. Unmatched junction bases numbered 17, after V lost 2 bases and J lost 8 bases. The CDR3 spells CASSEPGPDRDLKGYTF. Written as DNA, the CDR3 is TGCGCCAGCAGTGAGCCCGGCCCCGACAGGGACCTAAAGGGCTACACCTTC.

There are a few counts of this clone. This sequence joins TRBV7-2 and TRBJ1-6; 11 bases are a match to TRBD1. The CDR3 contains 15 residues. CDR1 and CDR2 from the germline V gene are SGHTA and FQGNSA. V shed 5 bases and J 10 bases; nucleotides not matched to a gene: 7. In DNA form, the CDR3 reads TGTGCCAGCAGCCCCGGGACAGGGGGACGATCACCCCTCCACTTT. Protein sequence: CASSPGTGGRSPLHF.

This rearrangement joins TRBV5-1 to TRBJ1-2, with D perhaps TRBD1 (6 bases). The germline V gene has CDR1 SGHRS and CDR2 YFSETQ. CDR3 length equals 17 residues. Trimming pared 1 base from V and 0 bases from J, leaving 16 bases between. This CDR3 reads CASSLISRGFSNYGYTF. DNA of the CDR3: TGCGCCAGCAGCTTGATATCAAGGGGGTTTTCTAACTATGGCTACACCTTC.

The V gene is TRBV5-1, the J gene TRBJ2-7; D is ambiguous. CDR3 length equals 14 residues. Trimming shortened V by 5 bases and J by 1 base, and 13 bases separated the two germline ends. CDR1 and CDR2 (germline): SGHRS, YFSETQ. The CDR3 here is CASRPKIVSYEQYF. For the CDR3, the DNA is TGCGCCAGCAGGCCCAAGATAGTTTCCTACGAGCAGTACTTC.

The chain employs TRBV27 and TRBJ2-7; a weak D match, TRBD1 (6 bases). V lost 6 bases and J lost 4, with 10 bases in between. The CDR3 loop spans 12 amino acids. In germline, CDR1 is MNHEY, CDR2 SMNVEV (reference sequence). CDR3 DNA sequence: TGTGCCAGCAGGGGGGCGGCATACGAGCAGTACTTC. This sequence encodes CASRGAAYEQYF.

The chain recombines TRBV7-9 with TRBJ2-7; 9 positions match TRBD1. The CDR3 extends over 16 amino acids. V lost 4 bases, J lost 1 base, and 8 bases stayed unmatched. CDR1 is SEHNR and CDR2 is FQNEAQ in the germline V gene (reference sequence). CDR3 residues: CASSSVRGTGSYEQYF. CDR3 in DNA: TGTGCCAGCAGCTCTGTCCGGGGGACAGGGTCCTACGAGCAGTACTTC.

The rearrangement uses TRBV30 and TRBJ1-3; D may be TRBD1 (6 bases). Germline assignment: CDR1 GTSNPN and CDR2 SVGIG (reference sequence). Trimming removed 7 bases at V and 4 bases at J, with 14 bases between. The CDR3 runs 13 residues. The CDR3 is CASQGAGGNTIYF. The CDR3 DNA reads TGTGCCTCACAGGGAGCTGGAGGAAACACCATATATTTT.

This chain connects TRBV19 to TRBJ2-5, with 7 bases identical to TRBD1. This CDR3 spans 13 amino acids. The germline gives CDR1 LNHDA, CDR2 SQIVND (reference sequence). J gave up 4 bases and V 3 bases, and 2 bases lay outside the gene matches. As DNA, the CDR3 is TGTGCCAGTAGTATTAACAGGGGAGAGACCCAGTACTTC. This gives the protein CASSINRGETQYF.

The V gene is TRBV13, the J gene TRBJ2-5; D possibly corresponds to TRBD2 (5 bases). CDR3 length: 15 residues. Germline CDR1 PRHDT, CDR2 FYEKMQ (reference sequence). Trimming left V 2 bases short and J 4 bases short, with 14 bases between. The CDR3 nucleotides are TGTGCCAGCAGCTTAACGGGGAGTGAAGTAGAGACCCAGTACTTC. Its translation: CASSLTGSEVETQYF.

This clone was counted between two and nine times. This sequence joins TRBV27 and TRBJ2-7; tentative D call: TRBD1 (6 bases). Germline CDR1 and CDR2: MNHEY and SMNVEV (reference sequence). Between the trimmed V and J ends, which lost 3 bases and 5 bases, there was a span of 8 bases. This CDR3 comprises 12 residues. The CDR3 sequence is CASSFQGNEQYF. Here the CDR3 DNA reads TGTGCCAGCAGTTTCCAGGGGAACGAGCAGTACTTC.